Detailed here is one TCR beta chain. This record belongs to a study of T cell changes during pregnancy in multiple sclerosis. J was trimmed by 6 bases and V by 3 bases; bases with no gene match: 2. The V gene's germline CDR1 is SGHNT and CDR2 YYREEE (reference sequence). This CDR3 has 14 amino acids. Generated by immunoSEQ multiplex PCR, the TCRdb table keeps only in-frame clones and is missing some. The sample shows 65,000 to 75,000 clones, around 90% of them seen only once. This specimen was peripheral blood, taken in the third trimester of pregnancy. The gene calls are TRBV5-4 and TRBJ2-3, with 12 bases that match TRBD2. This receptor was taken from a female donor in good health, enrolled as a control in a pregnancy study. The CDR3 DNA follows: TGTGCCAGCAGCTACCTAGCGGGGGGGGATACGCAGTATTTT. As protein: CASSYLAGGDTQYF.